In this sample, the clone carrying this T cell receptor (beta chain) turned up once. The target antigen is unknown. Some clones are missing from TCRdb's copy, which holds only in-frame ones; the method was immunoSEQ multiplex PCR. Here the sample spans some 370,000 clones, around 82% being singletons. Treatment given: about 20 received Ad26.COV2.S at low or high dose, single or two shots; about five received placebo; per-sample allocation not given. Sampling happened 63 days after the first vaccine or placebo injection. The data derive from a study of Ad26.COV2.S vaccination and SARS-CoV-2 variants. Study-level findings and limits: There was a possibility that the TCR breadth and depth analyses underestimated total T cell responses.

CDR1 is SGDLS, CDR2 YYNGEE, per germline. Trimming took 0 bases from V and 7 from J, leaving 16 bases between them. This CDR3 spans 15 amino acids. The source of this sequence is a person between 18 and 60 years old who received the Ad26.COV2.S COVID-19 vaccine or a placebo. The sequencing here drew on peripheral blood, taken in a trial of Ad26.COV2.S vaccine versus placebo. The chain is built from TRBV9 and TRBJ1-2; no reliable D call. CDR3 in DNA: TGTGCCAGCAGCGTAGCCAAAGGAGGTCTAACTGGCTACACCTTC. As protein: CASSVAKGGLTGYTF.